This TCR beta chain was obtained from a study of identical twins. TCRdb re-called the 5' RACE reads through MiXCR, storing one row per CDR3 protein. The sample comprises more than 1.5 million distinct CDR3 sequences, under 35% of which are singletons, and roughly 0.3% rests with the top ten. Study-wide results and caveats: Models came in too low on out-of-frame TCR alpha sharing in monozygotic twins. A partial confounding effect on zero-insertion analyses could come from invariant MAIT and iNKT cells.

With regard to this clonotype: Its antigen remains unidentified. This may arise from a read error, as a much more abundant clone is one base away.

Looked up from germline, CDR1 is SGHRS and CDR2 is YFSETQ. The CDR3 runs to 14 residues. The sequenced sample consisted of cord blood. The source of this sequence is a newborn girl in good health. This chain joins TRBV5-1 and TRBJ2-5; D is perhaps TRBD1 (5 bases). This CDR3 is CACSRLSDTETQYF. CDR3 nucleotide sequence: TGCGCCTGCAGCCGCCTGTCGGACACAGAGACCCAGTACTTC.